The clone carrying this T cell receptor beta chain was recorded a few times. This specimen comes from a study of blood T cell repertoires in COVID-19. On the study more broadly: Samples of COVID-19 (acute and convalescent) were obtained from the United States, Italy and Spain. Sample material is recorded as cDNA or gDNA derived from T cells, B-cell-depleted T cells, or PBMCs.

This CDR3 has 12 amino acids. Trimming removed 6 bases from V and 5 bases from J, with 10 bases in between. Germline V gene data show CDR1 as LNHDA and CDR2 as SQIVND (reference sequence). Authors' processing steps: It was from reference gene primer amplification that nucleated cell counts were estimated. Sequencing was performed with immunoSEQ multiplex PCR; in TCRdb, only in-frame clones are kept and a portion is missing. That table gives V, J and clone size, and the DNA gave D and trimming. The repertoire consists of about 50,000 clones, with roughly 85% occurring once and the leading ten covering roughly 25%.

This sequence originates from a man aged 70-80 years with acute or convalescent COVID-19. The source material was peripheral blood. The chain carries TRBV19 and TRBJ1-1; D remains unclear. CDR3 nucleotide sequence: TGTGCCAGTAGCCGAGGGTGGACTGAAGCTTTCTTT. As protein: CASSRGWTEAFF. The full variable domain, completed using reference TRBV19 and TRBJ1-1, is DGGITQSPKYLFRKEGQNVTLSCEQNLNHDAMYWYRQDPGQGLRLIYYSQIVNDFQKGDIAEGYSVSREKKESFPLTVTSAQKNPTAFYLCASSRGWTEAFFGQGTRLTVV.